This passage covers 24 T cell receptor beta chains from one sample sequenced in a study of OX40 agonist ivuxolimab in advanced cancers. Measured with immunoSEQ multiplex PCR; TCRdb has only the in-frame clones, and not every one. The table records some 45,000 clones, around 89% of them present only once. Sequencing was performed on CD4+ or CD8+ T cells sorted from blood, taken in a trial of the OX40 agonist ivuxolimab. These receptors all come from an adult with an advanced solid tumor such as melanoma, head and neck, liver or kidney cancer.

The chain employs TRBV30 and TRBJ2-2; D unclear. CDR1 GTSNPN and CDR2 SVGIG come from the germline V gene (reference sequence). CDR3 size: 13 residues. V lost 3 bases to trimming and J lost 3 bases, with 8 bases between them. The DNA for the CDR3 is TGTGCCTGGAGCGACTGGGACACCGGGGAGCTGTTTTTT. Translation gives CAWSDWDTGELFF.

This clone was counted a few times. CDR3 residues: CASSQAQGRGNTIYF. CDR3 sequence (DNA): TGCGCCAGCAGCCAAGCTCAGGGGCGCGGAAACACCATATATTTT. V gene TRBV4-3 combines with J gene TRBJ1-3, with D possibly TRBD1 on 6 matching bases. Trimming left V 1 base short and J 4 bases short, with 11 bases between. Germline V gene sequence: CDR1 LGHNA, CDR2 YSLEER. The CDR3 spans 15 residues.

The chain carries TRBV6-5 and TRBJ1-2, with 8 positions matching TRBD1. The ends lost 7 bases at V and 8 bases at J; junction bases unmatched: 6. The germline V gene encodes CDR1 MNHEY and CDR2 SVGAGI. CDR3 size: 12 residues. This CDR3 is CASTRTGRGYTF. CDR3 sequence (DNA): TGTGCCAGCACCCGGACAGGGAGAGGCTACACCTTC.

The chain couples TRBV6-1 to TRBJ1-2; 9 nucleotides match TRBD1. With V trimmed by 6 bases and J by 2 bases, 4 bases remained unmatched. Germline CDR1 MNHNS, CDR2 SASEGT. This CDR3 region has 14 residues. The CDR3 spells CASRQGTGNYGYTF. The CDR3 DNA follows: TGTGCCAGCAGGCAGGGGACAGGGAACTATGGCTACACCTTC.

The CDR3 nucleotides read TGTGCCAGCAGCTTTGATACGGATACGCAGTATTTT. Amino acid sequence: CASSFDTDTQYF. V usage is TRBV7-9 and J usage is TRBJ2-3, with D uncertain. In germline, CDR1 is SEHNR, CDR2 FQNEAQ (reference sequence). The CDR3 extends over 12 amino acids. Between the trimmed V and J ends, which lost 3 bases and 6 bases, there was a span of 7 bases.

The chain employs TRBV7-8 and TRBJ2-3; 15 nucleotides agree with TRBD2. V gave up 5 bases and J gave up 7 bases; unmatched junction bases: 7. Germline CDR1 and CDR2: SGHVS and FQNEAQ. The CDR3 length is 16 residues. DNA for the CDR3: TGTGCCAGCAGCCTAGGGACTAGCGGGGGGACGAATACGCAGTATTTT. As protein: CASSLGTSGGTNTQYF.

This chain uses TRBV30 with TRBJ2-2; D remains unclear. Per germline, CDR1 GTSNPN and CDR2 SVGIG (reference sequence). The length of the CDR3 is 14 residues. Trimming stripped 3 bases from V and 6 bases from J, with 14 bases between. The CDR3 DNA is TGTGCCTGGAGGAAGTTCCAGTTCGCCGGGGAGCTGTTTTTT. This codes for CAWRKFQFAGELFF. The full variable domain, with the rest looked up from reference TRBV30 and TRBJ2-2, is SQTIHQWPATLVQPVGSPLSLECTVEGTSNPNLYWYRQAAGRGLQLLFYSVGIGQISSEVPQNLSASRPQDRQFILSSKKLLLSDSGFYLCAWRKFQFAGELFFGEGSRLTVL.

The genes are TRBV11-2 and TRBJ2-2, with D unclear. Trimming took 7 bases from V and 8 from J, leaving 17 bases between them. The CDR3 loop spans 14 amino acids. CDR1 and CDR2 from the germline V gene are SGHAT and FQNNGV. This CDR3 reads CASTPTLDIGELFF. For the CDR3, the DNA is TGTGCCAGCACCCCGACTCTTGACATTGGGGAGCTGTTTTTT. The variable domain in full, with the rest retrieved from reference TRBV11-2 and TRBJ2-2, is EAGVAQSPRYKIIEKRQSVAFWCNPISGHATLYWYQQILGQGPKLLIQFQNNGVVDDSQLPKDRFSAERLKGVDSTLKIQPAKLEDSAVYLCASTPTLDIGELFFGEGSRLTVL.

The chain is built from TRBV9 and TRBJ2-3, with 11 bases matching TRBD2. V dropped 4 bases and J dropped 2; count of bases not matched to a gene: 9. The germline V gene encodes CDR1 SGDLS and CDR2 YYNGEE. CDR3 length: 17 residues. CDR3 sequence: CASSPRGTSGITDTQYF. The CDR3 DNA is TGTGCCAGCAGCCCAAGAGGGACTAGCGGAATCACAGATACGCAGTATTTT.

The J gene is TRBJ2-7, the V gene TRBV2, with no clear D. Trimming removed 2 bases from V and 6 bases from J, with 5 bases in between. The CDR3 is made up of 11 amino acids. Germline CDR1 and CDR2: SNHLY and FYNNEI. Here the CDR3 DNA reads TGTGCCAGCAGTGAATCGAGCGAGCAGTACTTC. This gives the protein CASSESSEQYF.

The DNA for the CDR3 is TGTGCCTGGACCGGGCTCGCCCCAAGGGAAGCTTTCTTT. This encodes CAWTGLAPREAFF. The chain is built from TRBV30 and TRBJ1-1; D remains ambiguous. Germline CDR1 reads GTSNPN; CDR2 reads SVGIG (reference sequence). Between the trimmed V and J ends, which lost 4 bases and 8 bases, there was a span of 17 bases. The CDR3 has 13 amino acids.

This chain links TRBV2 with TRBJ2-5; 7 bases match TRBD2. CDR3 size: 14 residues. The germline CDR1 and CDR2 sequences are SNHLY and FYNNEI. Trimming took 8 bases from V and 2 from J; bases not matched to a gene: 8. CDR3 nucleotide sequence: TGTGCCAGCCCCGGGGGGTTGGGACAAGAGACCCAGTACTTC. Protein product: CASPGGLGQETQYF.

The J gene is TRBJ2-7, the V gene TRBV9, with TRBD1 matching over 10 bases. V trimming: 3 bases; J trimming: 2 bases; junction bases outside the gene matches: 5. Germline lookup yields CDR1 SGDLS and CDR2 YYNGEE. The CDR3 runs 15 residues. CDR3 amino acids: CASSEGTGATYEQYF. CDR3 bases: TGTGCCAGCAGCGAAGGGACAGGGGCGACCTACGAGCAGTACTTC.

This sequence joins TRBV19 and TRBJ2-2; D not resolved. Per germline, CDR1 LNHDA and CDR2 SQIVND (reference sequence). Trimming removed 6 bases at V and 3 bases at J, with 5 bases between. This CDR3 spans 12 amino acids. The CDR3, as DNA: TGTGCCAGTAGAAAACACACCGGGGAGCTGTTTTTT. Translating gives CASRKHTGELFF.

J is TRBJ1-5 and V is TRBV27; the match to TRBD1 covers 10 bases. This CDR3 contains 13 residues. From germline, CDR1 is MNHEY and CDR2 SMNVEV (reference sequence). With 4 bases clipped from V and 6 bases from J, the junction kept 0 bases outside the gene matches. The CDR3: CASSWTGGQPQHF. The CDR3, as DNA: TGTGCCAGCAGTTGGACAGGGGGTCAGCCCCAGCATTTT.

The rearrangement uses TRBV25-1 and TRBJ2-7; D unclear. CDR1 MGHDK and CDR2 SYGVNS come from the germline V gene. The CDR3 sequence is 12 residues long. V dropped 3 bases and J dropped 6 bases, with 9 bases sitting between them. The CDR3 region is CASSDWLGEQYF. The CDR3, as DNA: TGTGCCAGCAGTGATTGGCTGGGCGAGCAGTACTTC.

DNA of the CDR3: TGTGCCAGCAGCTCCAAGGCGGGAGGTCAAGAGACCCAGTACTTC. Protein product: CASSSKAGGQETQYF. This chain joins TRBV5-4 and TRBJ2-5, with 8 bases identical to TRBD2. Germline V CDR1 and CDR2: SGHNT, YYREEE (reference sequence). Trimming at V came to 3 bases and at J to 2 bases, leaving 6 bases not matched to a gene. The CDR3 is 15 amino acids.

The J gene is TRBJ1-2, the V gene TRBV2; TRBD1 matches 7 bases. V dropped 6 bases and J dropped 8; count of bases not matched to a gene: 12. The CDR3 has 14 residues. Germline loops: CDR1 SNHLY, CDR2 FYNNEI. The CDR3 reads CASSETGTEHGYTF. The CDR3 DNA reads TGTGCCAGCAGCGAGACCGGGACAGAACACGGCTACACCTTC. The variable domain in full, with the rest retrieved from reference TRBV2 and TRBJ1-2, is EPEVTQTPSHQVTQMGQEVILRCVPISNHLYFYWYRQILGQKVEFLVSFYNNEISEKSEIFDDQFSVERPDGSNFTLKIRSTKLEDSAMYFCASSETGTEHGYTFGSGTRLTVV.

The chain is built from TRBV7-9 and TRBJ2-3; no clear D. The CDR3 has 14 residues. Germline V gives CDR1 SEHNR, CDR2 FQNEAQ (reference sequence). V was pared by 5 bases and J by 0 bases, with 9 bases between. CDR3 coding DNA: TGTGCCAGCAGCGAGAGCGCTAGCACAGATACGCAGTATTTT. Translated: CASSESASTDTQYF.

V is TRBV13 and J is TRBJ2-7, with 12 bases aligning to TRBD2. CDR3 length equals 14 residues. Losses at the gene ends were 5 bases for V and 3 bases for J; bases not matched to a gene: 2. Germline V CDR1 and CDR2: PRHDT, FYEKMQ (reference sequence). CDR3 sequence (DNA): TGTGCCAGCAGCAAGACTAGCGGGAGCTACGAGCAGTACTTC. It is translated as CASSKTSGSYEQYF.

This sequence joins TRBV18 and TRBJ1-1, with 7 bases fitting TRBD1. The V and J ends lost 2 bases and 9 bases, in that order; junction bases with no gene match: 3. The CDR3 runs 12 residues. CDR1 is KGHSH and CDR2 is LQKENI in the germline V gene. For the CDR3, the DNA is TGTGCCAGCTCACCAGACAGGGAAAAAGCTTTCTTT. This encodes CASSPDREKAFF.

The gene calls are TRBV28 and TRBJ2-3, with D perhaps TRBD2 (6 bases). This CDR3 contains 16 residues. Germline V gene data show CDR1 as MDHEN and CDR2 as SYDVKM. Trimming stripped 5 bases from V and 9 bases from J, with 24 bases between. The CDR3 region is CASSRSSGWRVGTQYF. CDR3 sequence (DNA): TGTGCCAGCAGTCGGTCCAGCGGGTGGAGGGTCGGGACGCAGTATTTT.

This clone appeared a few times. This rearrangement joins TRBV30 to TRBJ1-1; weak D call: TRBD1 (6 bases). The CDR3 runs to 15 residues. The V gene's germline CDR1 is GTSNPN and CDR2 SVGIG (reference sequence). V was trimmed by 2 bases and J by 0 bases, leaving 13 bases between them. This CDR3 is CAWSRDTTMNTEAFF. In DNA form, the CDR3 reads TGTGCCTGGAGTAGGGACACGACAATGAACACTGAAGCTTTCTTT.

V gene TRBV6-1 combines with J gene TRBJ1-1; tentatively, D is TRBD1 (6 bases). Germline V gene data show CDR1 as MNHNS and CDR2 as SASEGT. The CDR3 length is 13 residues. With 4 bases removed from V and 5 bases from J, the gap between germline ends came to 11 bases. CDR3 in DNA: TGTGCCAGCAGTGCAAAGGGGGAGACTGAAGCTTTCTTT. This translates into CASSAKGETEAFF.